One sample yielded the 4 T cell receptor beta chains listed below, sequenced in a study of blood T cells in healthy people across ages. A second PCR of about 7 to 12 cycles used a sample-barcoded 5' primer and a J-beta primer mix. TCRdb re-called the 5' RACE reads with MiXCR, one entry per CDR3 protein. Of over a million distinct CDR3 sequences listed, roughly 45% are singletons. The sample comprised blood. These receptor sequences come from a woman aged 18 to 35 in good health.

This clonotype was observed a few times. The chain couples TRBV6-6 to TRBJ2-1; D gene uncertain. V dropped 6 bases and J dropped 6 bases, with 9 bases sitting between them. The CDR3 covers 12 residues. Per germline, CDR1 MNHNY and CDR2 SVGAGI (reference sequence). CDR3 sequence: CASSTPLNEQFF. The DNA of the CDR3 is TGTGCCAGCAGCACGCCCCTCAATGAGCAGTTCTTC.

The CDR3 nucleotides read TGTGCCAGCAGCTTATCATACGGGCGCGAGCAGTACTTC. This encodes CASSLSYGREQYF. This chain uses TRBV7-3 with TRBJ2-7, with D unresolved. The CDR3 runs 13 residues. The ends were cut back, 2 bases at V and 6 bases at J, with 11 bases in the middle. Germline V gene sequence: CDR1 SGHTA, CDR2 FQGTGA.

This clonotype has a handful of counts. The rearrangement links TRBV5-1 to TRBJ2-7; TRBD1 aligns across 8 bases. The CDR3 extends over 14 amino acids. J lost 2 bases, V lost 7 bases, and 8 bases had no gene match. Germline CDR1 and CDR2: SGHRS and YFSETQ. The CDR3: CASLNRDRTYEQYF. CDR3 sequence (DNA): TGCGCCAGCTTGAACCGGGACAGGACCTACGAGCAGTACTTC.

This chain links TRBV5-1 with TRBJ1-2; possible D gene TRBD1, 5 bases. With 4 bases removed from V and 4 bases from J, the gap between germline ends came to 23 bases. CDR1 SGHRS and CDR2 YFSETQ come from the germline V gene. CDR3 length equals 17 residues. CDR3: CASSNEEEQGLSYGYTF. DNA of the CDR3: TGCGCCAGCAGCAACGAAGAGGAGCAGGGCCTAAGCTATGGCTACACCTTC.